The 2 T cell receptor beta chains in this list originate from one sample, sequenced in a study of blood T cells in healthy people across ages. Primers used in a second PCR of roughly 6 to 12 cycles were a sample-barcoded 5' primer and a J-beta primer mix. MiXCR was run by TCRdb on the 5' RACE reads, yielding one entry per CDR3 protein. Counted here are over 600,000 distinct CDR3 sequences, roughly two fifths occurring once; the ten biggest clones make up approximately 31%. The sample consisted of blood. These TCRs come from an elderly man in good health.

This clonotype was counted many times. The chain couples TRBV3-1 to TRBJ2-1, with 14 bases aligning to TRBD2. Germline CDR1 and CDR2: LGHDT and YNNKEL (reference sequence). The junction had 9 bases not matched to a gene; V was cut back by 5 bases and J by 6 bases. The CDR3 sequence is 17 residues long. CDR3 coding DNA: TGTGCCAGCAGCGTCAGGACTAGCGGGGGGCCGCTCAATGAGCAGTTCTTC. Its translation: CASSVRTSGGPLNEQFF.

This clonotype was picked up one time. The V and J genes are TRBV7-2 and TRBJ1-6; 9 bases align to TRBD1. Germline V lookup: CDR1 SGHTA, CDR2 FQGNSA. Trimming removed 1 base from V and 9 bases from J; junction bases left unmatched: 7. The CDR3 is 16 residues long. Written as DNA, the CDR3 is TGTGCCAGCAGCTTAGGGGTAGGGGGACAGGGTTCACCCCTCCACTTT. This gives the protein CASSLGVGGQGSPLHF.